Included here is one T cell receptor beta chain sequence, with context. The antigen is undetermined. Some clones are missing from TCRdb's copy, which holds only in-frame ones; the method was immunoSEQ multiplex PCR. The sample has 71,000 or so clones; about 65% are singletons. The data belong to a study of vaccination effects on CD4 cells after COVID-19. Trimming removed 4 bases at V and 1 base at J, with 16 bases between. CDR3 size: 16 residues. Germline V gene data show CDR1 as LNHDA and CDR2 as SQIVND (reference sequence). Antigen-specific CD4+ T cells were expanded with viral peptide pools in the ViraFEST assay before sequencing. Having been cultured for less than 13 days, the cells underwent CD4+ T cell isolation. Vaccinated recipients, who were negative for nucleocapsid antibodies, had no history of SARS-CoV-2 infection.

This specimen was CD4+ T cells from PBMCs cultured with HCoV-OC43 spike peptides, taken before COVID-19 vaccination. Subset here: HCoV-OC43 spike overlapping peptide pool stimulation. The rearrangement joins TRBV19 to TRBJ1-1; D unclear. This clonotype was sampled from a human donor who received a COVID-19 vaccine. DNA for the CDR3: TGTGCCAGTAGTAAGGGAGAGAGTATGGGGAACACTGAAGCTTTCTTT. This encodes CASSKGESMGNTEAFF.